The clone carrying this T cell receptor beta chain has ten or more counts. What it binds is not known. These data come from a study of identical twins. Study-wide points: Excess sharing by twins proved weaker in beta out-of-frame sequences.

The germline gives CDR1 DFQATT, CDR2 SNEGSKA (reference sequence). The CDR3 extends over 13 amino acids. Trimming removed 6 bases at V and 3 bases at J, with 13 bases between. TCRdb called the 5' RACE reads again in MiXCR, with one record for every CDR3 protein. Among fewer than 250,000 distinct CDR3 sequences listed, roughly 7% were seen once. These data were likewise used in another study, on yellow fever vaccine responses in identical twins.

The material sequenced was memory (CD45RO+) T cells sorted from blood. The rearrangement uses TRBV20-1 and TRBJ2-3, with D perhaps assigned TRBD1 or TRBD2 (5 bases each). The receptor was derived from a woman under 30 in good health. The CDR3 loop reads CSATMGPTDTQYF. The CDR3, as DNA: TGCAGTGCCACAATGGGACCGACAGATACGCAGTATTTT.